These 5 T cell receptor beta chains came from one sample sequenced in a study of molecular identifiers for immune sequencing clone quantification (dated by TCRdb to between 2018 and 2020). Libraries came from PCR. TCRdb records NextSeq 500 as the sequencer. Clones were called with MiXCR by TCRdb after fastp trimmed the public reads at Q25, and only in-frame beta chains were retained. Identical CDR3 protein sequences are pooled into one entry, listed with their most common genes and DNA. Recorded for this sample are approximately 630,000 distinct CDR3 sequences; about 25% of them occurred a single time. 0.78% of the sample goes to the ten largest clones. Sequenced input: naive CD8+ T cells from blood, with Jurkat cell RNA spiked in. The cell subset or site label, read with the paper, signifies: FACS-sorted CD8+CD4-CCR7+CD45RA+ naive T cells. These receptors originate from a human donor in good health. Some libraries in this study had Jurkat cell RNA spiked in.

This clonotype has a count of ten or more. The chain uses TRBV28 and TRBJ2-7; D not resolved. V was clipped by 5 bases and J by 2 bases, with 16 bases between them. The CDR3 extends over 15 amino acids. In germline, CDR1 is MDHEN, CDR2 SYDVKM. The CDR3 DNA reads TGTGCCAGCAGTCCCCAGGTTAGATTTCCCTACGAGCAGTACTTC. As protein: CASSPQVRFPYEQYF.

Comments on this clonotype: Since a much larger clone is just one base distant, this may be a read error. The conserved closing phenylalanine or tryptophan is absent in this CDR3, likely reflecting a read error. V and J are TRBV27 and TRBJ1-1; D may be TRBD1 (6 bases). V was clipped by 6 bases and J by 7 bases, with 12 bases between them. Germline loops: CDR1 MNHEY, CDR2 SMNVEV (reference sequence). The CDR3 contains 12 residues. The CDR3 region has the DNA TGTGCCAGCAGGACAGAGGGGGTTGAAGCTTTCCTT. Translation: CASRTEGVEAFL.

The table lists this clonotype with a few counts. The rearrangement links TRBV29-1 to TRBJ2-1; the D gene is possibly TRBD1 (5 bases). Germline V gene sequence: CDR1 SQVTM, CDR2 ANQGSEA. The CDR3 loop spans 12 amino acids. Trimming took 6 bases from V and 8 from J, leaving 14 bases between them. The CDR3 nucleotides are TGCAGCGTGACAGTAATCGCCCATGAGCAGTTCTTC. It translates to CSVTVIAHEQFF.

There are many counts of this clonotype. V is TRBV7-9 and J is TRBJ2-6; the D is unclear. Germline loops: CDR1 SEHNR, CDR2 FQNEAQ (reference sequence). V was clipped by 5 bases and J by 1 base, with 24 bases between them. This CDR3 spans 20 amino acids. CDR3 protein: CASSPTVTRVGSSGANVLTF. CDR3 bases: TGTGCCAGCAGCCCTACTGTGACCCGCGTGGGGTCGTCTGGGGCCAACGTCCTGACTTTC.

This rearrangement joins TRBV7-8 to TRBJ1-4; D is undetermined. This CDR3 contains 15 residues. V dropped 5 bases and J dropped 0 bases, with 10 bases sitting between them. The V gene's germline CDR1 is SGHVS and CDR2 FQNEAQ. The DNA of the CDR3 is TGTGCCAGCAGCGAAGGACGGACAACTAATGAAAAACTGTTTTTT. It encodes CASSEGRTTNEKLFF.